This is a list of T cell receptor beta chains from one sample in a study of blood T cell repertoires in COVID-19. Profiling relied on immunoSEQ multiplex PCR, and the TCRdb table lists in-frame clones only, not all of them. The sample records under 200,000 clones, roughly 80% being singletons. The sample comprised peripheral blood. The receptors here all came from a man between 18 and 29 years old with active or convalescent COVID-19. The CDR3 runs from the conserved cysteine through the conserved F or W. D genes are given only for firm matches. A row's size may be missing; if present it is once, few, many or a size class.

D gene | clone size | J gene | V gene | CDR3 DNA | CDR3 protein
. | . | TRBJ2-7 | TRBV6-2/TRBV6-3 | TGTGCCAGCAGCCGTACCTACGAGCAGTACTTC | CASSRTYEQYF
TRBD1 | few | TRBJ1-3 | TRBV11-2 | TGTGCCAGCAGCCCCTATGGACAGGCGAACACCATATATTTT | CASSPYGQANTIYF
. | . | TRBJ2-7 | TRBV7-6 | TGTGCCAGCAGCTCCAGGGGCTCCACAGGGTACGAGCAGTACTTC | CASSSRGSTGYEQYF
TRBD1 | . | TRBJ1-5 | TRBV19 | TGTGCCAGTAGTATAGGCCAGGGGGCTCATCAGCCCCAGCATTTT | CASSIGQGAHQPQHF
TRBD2 | . | TRBJ2-1 | TRBV28 | TGTGCCAGCAGCCCCCCGGGGGGATCCTCCTACAATGAGCAGTTCTTC | CASSPPGGSSYNEQFF
. | . | TRBJ2-1 | TRBV30 | TGTGCCTGGAGTGTAGCGGAGACCTCCTACAATGAGCAGTTCTTC | CAWSVAETSYNEQFF
TRBD1 | . | TRBJ2-1 | TRBV7-6 | TGTGCCAGCAGCTTAGCGCCCGGGACAGCATACAATGAGCAGTTCTTC | CASSLAPGTAYNEQFF
. | . | TRBJ2-1 | TRBV19 | TGTGCCAGTAGTATAAACAGGGAAGCATACAATGAGCAGTTCTTC | CASSINREAYNEQFF
. | . | TRBJ2-5 | TRBV18 | TGTGCCAGCTCACCTCAGGAACCGGAGACCCAGTACTTC | CASSPQEPETQYF
. | . | TRBJ1-2 | TRBV5-1 | TGCGCCAGCAGCTTGGTGGTGGGGCAATGGGACTATGGCTACACCTTC | CASSLVVGQWDYGYTF
. | . | TRBJ1-5 | TRBV19 | TGTGCCAGTAGTGTCCTCTATCAGCCCCAGCATTTT | CASSVLYQPQHF
. | . | TRBJ2-7 | TRBV5-1 | TGCGCCAGCAGCGACCGGGACAAAGTCTCCTACGAGCAGTACTTC | CASSDRDKVSYEQYF
TRBD1 | . | TRBJ2-7 | TRBV2 | TGTGCCAGCAGCTTCCGGACAGGCTTCGGCGAGCAGTACTTC | CASSFRTGFGEQYF
TRBD1 | once | TRBJ1-6 | TRBV5-1 | TGCGCCAGCAGCTCACAGGGGGCAGGTTCACCCCTCCACTTT | CASSSQGAGSPLHF
. | . | TRBJ2-1 | TRBV3-1/TRBV3-2 | TGTGCCAGCAGACAAGAAATCGGAAGGAGGAGGGGATTCTACAATGAGCAGTTCTTC | CASRQEIGRRRGFYNEQFF
. | once | TRBJ1-5 | TRBV20-1 | TGCAGTGCTAGTGATGTAACAGTGAACTTTAATCAGCCCCAGCATTTT | CSASDVTVNFNQPQHF
. | . | TRBJ1-5 | TRBV20-1 | TGCAGTGCTAGTCATAGCAATCAGCCCCAGCATTTT | CSASHSNQPQHF
. | . | TRBJ1-1 | TRBV7-9 | TGTGCCAGCAGCTTAGAACAGCCGAACACTGAAGCTTTCTTT | CASSLEQPNTEAFF